This TCR beta chain was recovered during a study of vaccination effects on CD4 cells after COVID-19. Turning to the study itself: It was a median of 72 days after the second dose that post-vaccine samples were obtained.

Overall study results and limits: After vaccination of healthy people, only 1 of 255 vaccine-induced clones cross-reacted with common cold coronaviruses.

In germline, CDR1 is GTSNPN, CDR2 SVGIG (reference sequence). The CDR3 runs 15 residues. The V and J ends lost 0 bases and 1 base respectively, with 10 bases between them. About this clone itself: Its antigen is undetermined.

TCRdb keeps only in-frame clones here, not all; method: immunoSEQ multiplex PCR. The sample has over 50,000 clones; 73% are singletons. Sequencing was preceded by expansion of antigen-specific CD4+ T cells with viral peptide pools in the ViraFEST assay. Isolating CD4+ T cells followed approximately nine days of culture. Two doses of BNT162b2 or mRNA-1273 vaccine were administered to participants. Nucleocapsid antibodies stayed negative before and after vaccination, showing no earlier SARS-CoV-2 infection. Cultures got half-medium changes with IL-2 on days 3 and 7. The genes are TRBV30 and TRBJ2-1, with D tentatively TRBD1 or TRBD2 (5 bases each). This receptor was obtained from a human donor who received a COVID-19 vaccine. The sequences come from CD4+ T cells from PBMCs cultured with HCoV-229E spike peptides, collected after COVID-19 vaccination. CDR3 sequence: CAWSVKGRSYNEQFF. Written as DNA, the CDR3 is TGTGCCTGGAGTGTAAAGGGACGGTCCTACAATGAGCAGTTCTTC.